One sample yielded the 20 T cell receptor beta chains listed below, sequenced in a study of T-cell memory formation after mild COVID-19. TCRdb recomputed calls from the 5' RACE reads with MiXCR, one row per CDR3 protein. The sample lists hundreds of thousands of distinct CDR3 sequences, approximately 29% occurring once. The sequencing sample was made of PBMCs or a T cell subset sorted from them (not recorded which). These receptors were collected from an adult woman who had mild COVID-19 (a few samples of this study predate the infection). Cell type and time point are not known.

This clonotype was recorded a few times. The chain carries TRBV12-3 or TRBV12-4 and TRBJ2-5; perhaps TRBD1 as D (6 bases). This CDR3 contains 14 residues. Trimming stripped 4 bases from V and 1 base from J, with 10 bases between. CDR3 coding DNA: TGTGCCAGCAGTTCCCACAGGGTCCAAGAGACCCAGTACTTC. Its protein is CASSSHRVQETQYF.

This clonotype has just a few counts. The CDR3 sequence: CASRGTMNTGELFF. As DNA, the CDR3 is TGTGCCAGCAGAGGGACGATGAACACCGGGGAGCTGTTTTTT. The rearrangement joins TRBV27 to TRBJ2-2, with D possibly called TRBD1 or TRBD2 (5 bases each). CDR1 and CDR2 (germline): MNHEY, SMNVEV (reference sequence). The CDR3 loop spans 14 amino acids. The V and J ends lost 6 bases and 1 base respectively, with 9 bases between them.

This sequence joins TRBV4-3 and TRBJ2-5, with 8 bases aligning to TRBD1. Germline V gives CDR1 LGHNA, CDR2 YSLEER. This CDR3 region has 16 residues. V lost 0 bases and J lost 2; bases outside the gene matches: 5. The CDR3 loop is CASSQDYGTGQETQYF. The DNA of the CDR3 is TGCGCCAGCAGCCAAGATTACGGGACAGGACAAGAGACCCAGTACTTC.

The gene calls are TRBV29-1 and TRBJ1-6, with TRBD1 identical over 7 bases. This CDR3 comprises 15 residues. The V segment lost 7 bases and the J segment 2 bases; nucleotides outside the gene matches: 8. Germline assignment: CDR1 SQVTM and CDR2 ANQGSEA. This chain's CDR3 is CSARTGDAYNSPLHF. CDR3 sequence (DNA): TGCAGCGCCAGGACAGGAGACGCCTATAATTCACCCCTCCACTTT.

This clonotype was observed many times. This chain uses TRBV7-6 with TRBJ1-4, with a possible D match to TRBD1 (6 bases). CDR1 and CDR2 (germline): SGHVS, FNYEAQ. The CDR3 covers 15 residues. The germline V and J ends were trimmed by 3 bases and 3 bases, with 11 bases remaining between them. The CDR3 region is CASSFLGAPNEKLFF. The CDR3 bases are TGTGCCAGCAGCTTCTTGGGGGCTCCTAATGAAAAACTGTTTTTT.

This clonotype occurred a few times. The gene calls are TRBV5-1 and TRBJ1-2, with D perhaps matching TRBD1 (6 bases). The CDR3 loop spans 14 amino acids. Trimming removed 4 bases at V and 8 bases at J, with 18 bases between. CDR1 and CDR2 (germline): SGHRS, YFSETQ. CDR3 loop: CASSELRTAGGYTF. In DNA, the CDR3 is TGCGCCAGCAGCGAACTTCGGACAGCCGGAGGCTACACCTTC.

J is TRBJ1-5 and V is TRBV2; possible D gene TRBD1, 5 bases. With 4 bases removed from V and 1 base from J, the gap between germline ends came to 11 bases. The length of the CDR3 is 15 residues. Germline assignment: CDR1 SNHLY and CDR2 FYNNEI. The chain's CDR3 is CASSGQGTSNQPQHF. CDR3 DNA: TGTGCCAGCAGTGGGCAGGGTACGAGCAATCAGCCCCAGCATTTT.

This clonotype occurred many times. The V call is TRBV5-4, the J call TRBJ1-2; perhaps TRBD1 as D (6 bases). The CDR3 is 14 residues long. Trimming took off 0 bases at V and 5 bases at J, with 11 bases between the two ends. CDR1 and CDR2 from the germline V gene are SGHNT and YYREEE (reference sequence). CDR3 sequence (DNA): TGTGCCAGCAGCTTGGAGGGGGTCCTATATGGCTACACCTTC. Encoded protein: CASSLEGVLYGYTF.

This clonotype was detected a few times. The rearrangement links TRBV7-9 to TRBJ2-1; 9 nucleotides align to TRBD1. The CDR3 loop spans 16 amino acids. Germline V CDR1 and CDR2: SEHNR, FQNEAQ (reference sequence). Unmatched junction bases numbered 5, after V lost 2 bases and J lost 3 bases. The CDR3 here is CASSLPDRGDYNEQFF. CDR3 DNA: TGTGCCAGCAGCTTACCCGACAGGGGGGACTACAATGAGCAGTTCTTC.

This clonotype turned up a few times. A junction boundary mismatches the germline segment, possibly from a read error. The rearrangement uses TRBV5-5 and TRBJ1-1; no definite D call. The CDR3 sequence is 15 residues long. Germline CDR1 and CDR2: SGHKS and YYEKEE (reference sequence). CDR3 amino acids: CASSLLGSSPTEDFF. The CDR3, as DNA: TGTGCCAGCAGCTTGCTCGGCAGTAGCCCCACTGAAGATTTCTTT.

V usage is TRBV7-8 and J usage is TRBJ1-5; D not resolved. CDR1 and CDR2 from the germline V gene are SGHVS and FQNEAQ. Trimming took 3 bases from V and 4 from J, leaving 7 bases between them. This CDR3 contains 13 residues. In DNA, the CDR3 is TGTGCCAGCAGCTTTCTTATAAATCAGCCCCAGCATTTT. Translating gives CASSFLINQPQHF.

This clonotype was observed many times. The V gene is TRBV5-6, the J gene TRBJ2-7, with D unresolved. V was trimmed by 3 bases and J by 5 bases, leaving 18 bases between them. The V gene's germline CDR1 is SGHDT and CDR2 YYEEEE. This CDR3 has 15 amino acids. The CDR3 spells CASSSGRLLTNEQYF. The DNA of the CDR3 is TGTGCCAGCAGCTCGGGCCGGTTACTAACCAACGAGCAGTACTTC.

V gene TRBV20-1 combines with J gene TRBJ1-2; tentatively, D is TRBD1 (5 bases). CDR1 DFQATT and CDR2 SNEGSKA come from the germline V gene (reference sequence). The V and J ends lost 0 bases and 6 bases respectively, with 14 bases between them. The CDR3 sequence is 14 residues long. The chain's CDR3 is CSARDGNRLDGYTF. The CDR3 bases are TGCAGTGCTAGAGATGGGAACAGGTTGGATGGCTACACCTTC.

This chain uses TRBV20-1 with TRBJ2-7, with D perhaps given as TRBD1 or TRBD2 (5 bases each). V was pared by 4 bases and J by 4 bases, with 8 bases between. The CDR3 extends over 11 amino acids. Germline-derived CDR1 and CDR2 are DFQATT and SNEGSKA (reference sequence). CDR3 loop: CSATWGYEQYF. The CDR3 DNA is TGCAGTGCTACCTGGGGGTACGAGCAGTACTTC.

This sequence joins TRBV19 and TRBJ2-1, with 11 bases fitting TRBD2. The CDR3 runs to 14 residues. The germline CDR1 and CDR2 sequences are LNHDA and SQIVND (reference sequence). With V trimmed by 9 bases and J by 3 bases, 4 bases remained unmatched. The CDR3: CASTSGGVYNEQFF. CDR3 coding DNA: TGTGCCAGCACTAGCGGGGGTGTCTACAATGAGCAGTTCTTC.

This clonotype came up a few times. The rearrangement uses TRBV29-1 and TRBJ2-5; 12 nucleotides agree with TRBD2. Germline assignment: CDR1 SQVTM and CDR2 ANQGSEA. The length of the CDR3 is 17 residues. Trimming took 4 bases from V and 2 from J; bases not matched to a gene: 11. CDR3 sequence reads: CSVARSTSGSGQETQYF. In nucleotides, the CDR3 is TGCAGCGTTGCGAGATCGACTAGCGGGAGTGGGCAAGAGACCCAGTACTTC.

This CDR3 is CSVKDRAYEQYF. CDR3 nucleotides: TGCAGCGTGAAGGACAGGGCCTACGAGCAGTACTTC. The V and J genes are TRBV29-1 and TRBJ2-7, with 8 bases fitting TRBD1. Germline CDR1 is SQVTM and CDR2 is ANQGSEA. The J segment lost 2 bases and the V segment lost 6 bases, leaving 3 bases of the junction unmatched. This CDR3 has 12 residues.

The rearrangement uses TRBV7-9 and TRBJ2-1; 8 nucleotides match TRBD2. Germline V gene lookup returns CDR1 SEHNR and CDR2 FQNEAQ (reference sequence). V gave up 11 bases and J gave up 9 bases; unmatched junction bases: 9. This CDR3 region has 12 residues. The CDR3 here is CASSSGSFEQFF. DNA of the CDR3: TGTGCCTCCTCCAGCGGGAGCTTTGAGCAGTTCTTC.

J is TRBJ1-1 and V is TRBV19; D gene uncertain. The CDR3 extends over 12 amino acids. Germline assignment: CDR1 LNHDA and CDR2 SQIVND (reference sequence). With 5 bases removed from V and 2 bases from J, the gap between germline ends came to 6 bases. CDR3: CASSDPNTEAFF. CDR3 coding DNA: TGTGCCAGTAGTGACCCAAACACTGAAGCTTTCTTT.

In its sample, this clonotype was seen a few times. This chain connects TRBV12-3 or TRBV12-4 to TRBJ1-5; possibly TRBD1 for D (5 bases). Deletions cut 2 bases from V and 1 base from J, with 12 bases between. The CDR3 extends over 16 amino acids. In DNA form, the CDR3 reads TGTGCCAGCAGTTTATTTTGGGAGGGGAGCAATCAGCCCCAGCATTTT. It specifies CASSLFWEGSNQPQHF.